These 9 T cell receptor beta chains were all obtained from the same sample, sequenced in a study of blood T cells in healthy people across ages. Alongside a J-beta primer mix, a sample-barcoded 5' primer served in a second PCR lasting about 7 to 11 cycles. A single record per CDR3 protein comes from TCRdb applying MiXCR to the 5' RACE reads. The data hold approximately 850,000 distinct CDR3 sequences, with under 45% observed a single time. Sequences were obtained from blood. These receptors were taken from a man in his fifties or sixties in good health.

The chain has TRBV11-2 and TRBJ2-1, with TRBD2 matching over 7 bases. Trimming at V came to 5 bases and at J to 5 bases, leaving 6 bases not matched to a gene. The CDR3 is 14 amino acids. CDR1 and CDR2 from the germline V gene are SGHAT and FQNNGV. CDR3 region: CASSPRGENNEQFF. The CDR3 coding sequence is TGTGCCAGCAGCCCCCGGGGGGAGAACAATGAGCAGTTCTTC.

The chain links TRBV12-3 or TRBV12-4 to TRBJ2-1; perhaps TRBD2 as D (6 bases). CDR3 length equals 15 residues. V shed 2 bases and J shed 5 bases, with 13 bases lying between them. DNA of the CDR3: TGTGCCAGCAGTTTAAGGACTAACCCGCACAATGAGCAGTTCTTC. Its protein is CASSLRTNPHNEQFF.

The chain combines TRBV12-3 or TRBV12-4 with TRBJ2-7, with D unclear. With 0 bases removed from V and 0 bases from J, the gap between germline ends came to 18 bases. This CDR3 has 18 residues. The CDR3 loop reads CASSLAESTRHSSYEQYF. In DNA, the CDR3 is TGTGCCAGCAGTTTAGCGGAATCTACGAGACATAGCTCCTACGAGCAGTACTTC.

The rearrangement joins TRBV3-1 to TRBJ2-3, with D uncertain. Per the germline V gene, CDR1 is LGHDT and CDR2 is YNNKEL (reference sequence). The V gene lost 1 base and the J gene lost 6 bases, with 11 bases spanning the gap. The CDR3 runs 14 residues. The CDR3 is CASSQGMFQDTQYF. CDR3 DNA: TGTGCCAGCAGCCAAGGGATGTTTCAGGATACGCAGTATTTT.

The V and J genes are TRBV20-1 and TRBJ2-5; D gene uncertain. The CDR3 length is 12 residues. The V gene's germline CDR1 is DFQATT and CDR2 SNEGSKA (reference sequence). V was trimmed by 7 bases and J by 0 bases, leaving 9 bases between them. CDR3 sequence: CSVRGYQETQYF. CDR3 bases: TGCAGTGTGAGAGGTTACCAAGAGACCCAGTACTTC.

This clonotype has a handful of counts. The chain recombines TRBV5-1 with TRBJ2-3; 8 bases align to TRBD2. From germline, CDR1 is SGHRS and CDR2 YFSETQ. CDR3 length: 16 amino acids. V trimming: 4 bases; J trimming: 4 bases; junction bases outside the gene matches: 11. This CDR3 reads CASSHRSGGVPDTQYF. The CDR3 DNA reads TGCGCCAGCAGCCACAGAAGCGGGGGCGTTCCAGATACGCAGTATTTT.

The CDR3 bases are TGCAGTGCTAGAGTCCAGACGTACCAAGAGACCCAGTACTTC. Translated: CSARVQTYQETQYF. This chain uses TRBV20-1 with TRBJ2-5; D gene unclear. This CDR3 contains 14 residues. The V end lost 1 base, the J end lost 0 bases, and 9 bases lay between the germline ends. Germline CDR1 DFQATT, CDR2 SNEGSKA (reference sequence).

This chain connects TRBV6-2 or TRBV6-3 to TRBJ2-3, with TRBD2 matching over 9 bases. From germline, CDR1 is MNHEY and CDR2 SVGEGT. The CDR3 contains 18 residues. Trimming at V came to 0 bases and at J to 1 base, leaving 8 bases not matched to a gene. The CDR3 DNA follows: TGTGCCAGCAGTTACTCTGGCGGGGGGGCCTCCCGCACAGATACGCAGTATTTT. It encodes CASSYSGGGASRTDTQYF.

This chain joins TRBV7-2 and TRBJ2-7; D is unclear. Germline V gene sequence: CDR1 SGHTA, CDR2 FQGNSA. The germline V and J ends were trimmed by 5 bases and 1 base, with 12 bases remaining between them. This CDR3 spans 14 amino acids. CDR3 sequence reads: CASSVGRRSYEQYF. CDR3 DNA sequence: TGTGCCAGCAGCGTAGGACGCAGGTCCTACGAGCAGTACTTC.